This T cell receptor beta chain was sequenced during a study of cytomegalovirus exposure and HLA in healthy donors. It was with 60 Vbeta and 13 Jbeta primers that the PCR ran. Sequencing used immunoSEQ multiplex PCR; TCRdb keeps in-frame clones, though not all of them. The table lists about 90,000 clones, around 78% of them singletons. The germline V gene encodes CDR1 LNHDA and CDR2 SQIVND (reference sequence). Germline trimming cut 5 bases from V and 2 bases from J; bases unmatched to any gene: 8. The CDR3 extends over 15 amino acids. This clonotype was sampled from a woman aged 40-49 years in good health and CMV-seropositive. The chain couples TRBV19 to TRBJ2-5, with 7 bases aligning to TRBD2. Sequenced input: PBMCs. CDR3 loop: CASSWREGLQETQYF. The DNA of the CDR3 is TGTGCCAGTAGTTGGAGGGAGGGCCTTCAAGAGACCCAGTACTTC.